A few counts support the clone carrying this T cell receptor (beta chain). Source study methods: It was from reference gene primer amplification that nucleated cell counts were estimated. Generated by immunoSEQ multiplex PCR, the TCRdb table keeps only in-frame clones and is missing some. V and J calls and clone size come straight from that table; D and trimming were deduced from the DNA. The sample holds 150,000 to 200,000 clones, about 88% seen once. The sample originates from a study of blood T cell repertoires in COVID-19. Study details: Acute-phase and convalescent COVID-19 samples originated in the United States, Italy and Spain. From T cells, B-cell-depleted T cells, or PBMCs came the material, which was cDNA or gDNA.

The CDR3 has 15 residues. Losses at the gene ends were 5 bases for V and 1 base for J; bases not matched to a gene: 6. In germline, CDR1 is SGHTA, CDR2 FQGNSA. The rearrangement uses TRBV7-2 and TRBJ1-2; 8 nucleotides match TRBD1. The clonotype originates from a woman of 80 years or more in a cohort sampled during active or convalescent COVID-19. The sequenced sample was peripheral blood. CDR3 protein: CASSLSGGRNYGYTF. CDR3 bases: TGTGCCAGCAGCCTTTCAGGGGGCCGTAACTATGGCTACACCTTC.